These 17 T cell receptor beta chains originate from one sample sequenced in a study of blood T cell repertoires in COVID-19. The data were produced by immunoSEQ multiplex PCR, yet TCRdb's version contains in-frame clones alone and is incomplete. The profile covers around 25,000 clones, with about 76% appearing a single time and approximately 7% taken by the ten largest. The material sequenced was peripheral blood. These receptors were taken from a man aged 65-85 years with acute or convalescent COVID-19.

V and J are TRBV11-2 and TRBJ2-2; D unclear. V dropped 3 bases and J dropped 8 bases, with 4 bases sitting between them. This CDR3 spans 11 amino acids. The germline CDR1 and CDR2 sequences are SGHAT and FQNNGV. DNA of the CDR3: TGTGCCAGCAGCTTCGTTGGGGAGCTGTTTTTT. It encodes CASSFVGELFF.

The V and J genes are TRBV24-1 and TRBJ2-5, with D maybe TRBD2 (6 bases). Deletions cut 3 bases from V and 5 bases from J, with 21 bases between. The CDR3 loop spans 17 amino acids. Germline V gene data show CDR1 as KGHDR and CDR2 as SFDVKD. CDR3 coding DNA: TGTGCCACCAGTGATCTCCGACTAGGTGGGTTCTGGGAGACCCAGTACTTC. Translating gives CATSDLRLGGFWETQYF.

Here the CDR3 DNA reads TGCGCCAGCAGCCTATACCAAGATCAGCCCCAGCATTTT. It specifies CASSLYQDQPQHF. The J gene is TRBJ1-5, the V gene TRBV5-1; D is unclear. V was clipped by 4 bases and J by 5 bases, with 10 bases between them. Germline V gene data show CDR1 as SGHRS and CDR2 as YFSETQ. The CDR3 runs to 13 residues. The full variable domain, rest sourced from reference TRBV5-1 and TRBJ1-5, is KAGVTQTPRYLIKTRGQQVTLSCSPISGHRSVSWYQQTPGQGLQFLFEYFSETQRNKGNFPGRFSGRQFSNSRSEMNVSTLELGDSALYLCASSLYQDQPQHFGDGTRLSIL.

CDR3 sequence reads: CASSVSLREPQHF. The DNA of the CDR3 is TGTGCCAGCAGCGTGAGCTTGAGGGAGCCCCAGCATTTT. The chain has TRBV9 and TRBJ1-5; D is unclear. The germline gives CDR1 SGDLS, CDR2 YYNGEE. V was shortened by 2 bases and J by 8 bases, with 11 bases between the two germline ends. The length of the CDR3 is 13 residues.

The CDR3 nucleotides are TGTGCCAGCAGAGACTGCAATCAGCCCCAGCATTTT. It encodes CASRDCNQPQHF. The rearrangement links TRBV27 to TRBJ1-5; D gene unclear. This CDR3 has 12 amino acids. The germline V and J ends were trimmed by 6 bases and 2 bases, with 5 bases remaining between them. CDR1 and CDR2 (germline): MNHEY, SMNVEV (reference sequence).

This clone was seen a few times. The J gene is TRBJ2-7, the V gene TRBV7-9, with a tentative D call TRBD1 (6 bases). V was clipped by 4 bases and J by 3 bases, with 16 bases between them. CDR3 length equals 15 residues. Germline assignment: CDR1 SEHNR and CDR2 FQNEAQ (reference sequence). The CDR3 loop is CASSSRTDPRYEQYF. The CDR3, as DNA: TGTGCCAGCAGCTCACGGACAGACCCCCGCTACGAGCAGTACTTC.

The genes are TRBV19 and TRBJ1-3; 10 nucleotides line up with TRBD1. This CDR3 is built from 20 residues. Germline V CDR1 and CDR2: LNHDA, SQIVND (reference sequence). Losses at the gene ends were 7 bases for V and 2 bases for J; bases not matched to a gene: 20. CDR3 DNA sequence: TGTGCCAGTACCAAACGGGGACAGGGGATATCGGCTATGGCTGGAAACACCATATATTTT. Its translation is CASTKRGQGISAMAGNTIYF.

The chain joins TRBV10-2 to TRBJ1-5, with D perhaps matching TRBD1 (5 bases). The CDR3 has 14 residues. Germline-derived CDR1 and CDR2 are WSHSY and SAAADI. The V end lost 6 bases, the J end lost 7 bases, and 16 bases lay between the germline ends. DNA for the CDR3: TGCGCCAGCAGAGAGGGACTTGCAACCCAGCCCCAGCATTTT. Translation: CASREGLATQPQHF.

The chain has TRBV30 and TRBJ1-5; TRBD1 matches at 7 bases. From germline, CDR1 is GTSNPN and CDR2 SVGIG (reference sequence). J gave up 2 bases and V 5 bases, and 9 bases lay outside the gene matches. The CDR3 is 15 residues long. CDR3 loop: CAWGYRGYGNQPQHF. The CDR3 DNA is TGTGCCTGGGGGTACAGGGGATACGGCAATCAGCCCCAGCATTTT.

This clone appeared once. The chain uses TRBV7-7 and TRBJ2-1; 8 nucleotides match TRBD1. V gave up 7 bases and J gave up 5 bases; unmatched junction bases: 4. Germline V gene data show CDR1 as SSHAT and CDR2 as FNYEAQ (reference sequence). The CDR3 contains 13 residues. The CDR3 is CASKGQENNEQFF. DNA of the CDR3: TGTGCCAGCAAGGGACAGGAGAACAATGAGCAGTTCTTC.

This rearrangement joins TRBV6-2 or TRBV6-3 to TRBJ2-3; TRBD2 might be the D (6 bases). The CDR3 runs 14 residues. The germline V and J ends were trimmed by 2 bases and 3 bases, with 9 bases remaining between them. Germline CDR1 reads MNHEY; CDR2 reads SVGEGT. The DNA of the CDR3 is TGTGCCAGCAGTTACGCGCGGGGTACAGATACGCAGTATTTT. Translation: CASSYARGTDTQYF.

The genes are TRBV7-6 and TRBJ1-5; D is ambiguous. Per germline, CDR1 SGHVS and CDR2 FNYEAQ. The CDR3 covers 16 residues. The V and J ends lost 5 bases and 0 bases respectively, with 14 bases between them. The CDR3 loop is CASSPAWPNSNQPQHF. The DNA of the CDR3 is TGTGCCAGCAGCCCCGCCTGGCCAAATAGCAATCAGCCCCAGCATTTT.

The rearrangement uses TRBV9 and TRBJ1-1; D uncertain. CDR1 SGDLS and CDR2 YYNGEE come from the germline V gene. Trimming took 4 bases from V and 1 from J, leaving 8 bases between them. This CDR3 has 13 residues. CDR3 nucleotide sequence: TGTGCCAGCAGCTCGGCGGAGAACACTGAAGCTTTCTTT. Protein product: CASSSAENTEAFF.

The chain is built from TRBV9 and TRBJ2-1; 13 positions agree with TRBD2. The germline V gene encodes CDR1 SGDLS and CDR2 YYNGEE. The CDR3 sequence is 16 residues long. V lost 0 bases and J lost 9; bases outside the gene matches: 6. The CDR3 spells CASSVEAGLAGIEQFF. In DNA form, the CDR3 reads TGTGCCAGCAGCGTAGAGGCGGGACTAGCGGGAATTGAGCAGTTCTTC.

The rearrangement joins TRBV11-2 to TRBJ2-5, with 12 nucleotides matching TRBD2. The CDR3 length is 16 residues. Germline V gives CDR1 SGHAT, CDR2 FQNNGV. Unmatched junction bases numbered 5, after V lost 4 bases and J lost 2 bases. As DNA, the CDR3 is TGTGCCAGCAGCTCAGGACTAGCGGGGATACAAGAGACCCAGTACTTC. Amino acid sequence: CASSSGLAGIQETQYF.

The J gene is TRBJ1-3, the V gene TRBV5-1; 8 nucleotides match TRBD1. The germline CDR1 and CDR2 sequences are SGHRS and YFSETQ. The CDR3 totals 13 residues. Trimming removed 0 bases from V and 11 bases from J; junction bases left unmatched: 4. CDR3 sequence: CASSLEQGASIYF. The CDR3 DNA reads TGCGCCAGCAGCTTGGAGCAGGGGGCATCCATATATTTT.

The J gene is TRBJ2-1, the V gene TRBV9; 9 bases map to TRBD2. Germline V CDR1 and CDR2: SGDLS, YYNGEE. This CDR3 comprises 15 residues. Trimming at V came to 0 bases and at J to 6 bases, leaving 4 bases not matched to a gene. The CDR3 DNA follows: TGTGCCAGCAGCGTAGGGGCTAGCGGGATCAATGAGCAGTTCTTC. Its translation is CASSVGASGINEQFF.